Given below is one T cell receptor (beta chain) in context. Its antigen is unidentified. TCRdb processed the reads anew with MiXCR; each CDR3 protein has one entry. This table holds 650,000 to 850,000 distinct CDR3 sequences, about 28% found once. Trimming took off 6 bases at V and 9 bases at J, with 12 bases between the two ends. The CDR3 runs to 12 residues. Per germline, CDR1 SEHNR and CDR2 FQNEAQ (reference sequence). These data belong to a study of T cell repertoires in cytomegalovirus infection. The origin of this receptor is a human donor in good health (CMV status not recorded). Some clones in this sample may be carry-over from other donors' samples. This specimen consisted of cultured CD8+ T cells from PBMCs, obtained from culture after CMV antigen stimulation. The rearrangement uses TRBV7-9 and TRBJ2-1; possibly TRBD2 for D (5 bases). Here the CDR3 DNA reads TGTGCCAGCAGAACCACTAGTTCTGAGCAGTTCTTC. It encodes CASRTTSSEQFF. Based on the CDR3 plus reference TRBV7-9 and TRBJ2-1, the full variable domain is DTGVSQNPRHKITKRGQNVTFRCDPISEHNRLYWYRQTLGQGPEFLTYFQNEAQLEKSRLLSDRFSAERPKGSFSTLEIQRTEQGDSAMYLCASRTTSSEQFFGPGTRLTVL.